This T cell receptor (beta chain) was sequenced in a study of beta chain features in type 1 diabetes. The CDR3 is made up of 18 amino acids. Germline CDR1 KGHSH, CDR2 LQKENI. After removal of 1 base from V and 0 bases from J, the junction contained 7 bases not matched to a gene. The entirety of the isolated RNA underwent reverse transcription, so expressed TCRB transcripts were sequenced. TCRdb keeps only in-frame clones here, not all; method: immunoSEQ multiplex PCR. The sample contains about 15,000 clones, roughly 44% of which appear only once. This chain connects TRBV18 to TRBJ2-2, with TRBD1 matching 8 bases. The TCR originated in a woman in her forties in good health. Material for sequencing was stem cell memory CD4+ T cells from blood. CDR3 loop: CASSPQSRTGTNTGELFF. CDR3 nucleotides: TGTGCCAGCTCACCACAATCCAGGACAGGGACGAACACCGGGGAGCTGTTTTTT.